This T cell receptor beta chain was obtained from a study of blood T cell repertoires in COVID-19. How the authors handled the data: Reference gene primer amplification gave nucleated cell count estimates. Measured with immunoSEQ multiplex PCR; TCRdb has only the in-frame clones, and not every one. D and trimming come from the DNA, and the V and J calls and clone size come from that table. The sample comprises 110,000 or so clones, 80% to 90% of which are singletons, and 4.6% rests with the top ten. CDR3 size: 15 residues. Germline CDR1 and CDR2: MNHEY and SMNVEV (reference sequence). Unmatched junction bases numbered 8, after V lost 6 bases and J lost 4 bases.

Sequencing input: peripheral blood. This chain joins TRBV27 and TRBJ2-7; 11 bases are shared with TRBD2. The sequence derives from a woman aged 50 to 65 with acute or convalescent COVID-19. The DNA for the CDR3 is TGTGCCAGCAGCACTCTAGCGGGAGGTGTTTACGAGCAGTACTTC. It specifies CASSTLAGGVYEQYF.